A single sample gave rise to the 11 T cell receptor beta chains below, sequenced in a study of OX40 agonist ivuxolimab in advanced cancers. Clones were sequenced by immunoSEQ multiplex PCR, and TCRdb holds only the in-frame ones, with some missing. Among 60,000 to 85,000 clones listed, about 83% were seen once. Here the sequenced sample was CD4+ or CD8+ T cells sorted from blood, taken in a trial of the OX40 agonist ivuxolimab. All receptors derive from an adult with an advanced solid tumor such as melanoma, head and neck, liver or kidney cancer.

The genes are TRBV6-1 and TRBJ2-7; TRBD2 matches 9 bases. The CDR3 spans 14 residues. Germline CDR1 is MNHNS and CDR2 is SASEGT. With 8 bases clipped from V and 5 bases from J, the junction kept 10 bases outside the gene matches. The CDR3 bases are TGTGCCAGCGGAAGGACTAGCGATCACGACGAGCAGTACTTC. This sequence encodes CASGRTSDHDEQYF.

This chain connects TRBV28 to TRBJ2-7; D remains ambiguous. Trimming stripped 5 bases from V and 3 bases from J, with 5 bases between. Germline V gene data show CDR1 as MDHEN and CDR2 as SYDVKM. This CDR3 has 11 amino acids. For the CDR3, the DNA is TGTGCCAGCAGTCCCCACTACGAGCAGTACTTC. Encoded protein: CASSPHYEQYF.

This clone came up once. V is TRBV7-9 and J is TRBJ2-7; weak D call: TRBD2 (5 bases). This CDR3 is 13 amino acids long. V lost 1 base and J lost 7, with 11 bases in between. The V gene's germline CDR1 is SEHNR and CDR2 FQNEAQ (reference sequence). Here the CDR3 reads CASSLGITGEQYF. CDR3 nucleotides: TGTGCCAGCAGCTTAGGGATCACGGGGGAGCAGTACTTC. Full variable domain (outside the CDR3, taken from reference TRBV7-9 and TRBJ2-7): DTGVSQNPRHKITKRGQNVTFRCDPISEHNRLYWYRQTLGQGPEFLTYFQNEAQLEKSRLLSDRFSAERPKGSFSTLEIQRTEQGDSAMYLCASSLGITGEQYFGPGTRLTVT.

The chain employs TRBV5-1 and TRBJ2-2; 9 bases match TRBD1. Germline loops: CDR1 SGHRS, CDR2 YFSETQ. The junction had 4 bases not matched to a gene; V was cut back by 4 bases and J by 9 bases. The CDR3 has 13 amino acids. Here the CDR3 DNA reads TGCGCCAGCAGCATGGGACAGGGAAGGGAGCTGTTTTTT. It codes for CASSMGQGRELFF.

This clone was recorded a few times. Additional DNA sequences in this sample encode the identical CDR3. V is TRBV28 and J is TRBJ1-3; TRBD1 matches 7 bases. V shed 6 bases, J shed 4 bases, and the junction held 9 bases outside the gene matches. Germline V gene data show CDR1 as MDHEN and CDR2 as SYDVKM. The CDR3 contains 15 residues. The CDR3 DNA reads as TGTGCCAGCAGCCGCCAGGGGGGCCCCGGAAACACCATATATTTT. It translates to CASSRQGGPGNTIYF.

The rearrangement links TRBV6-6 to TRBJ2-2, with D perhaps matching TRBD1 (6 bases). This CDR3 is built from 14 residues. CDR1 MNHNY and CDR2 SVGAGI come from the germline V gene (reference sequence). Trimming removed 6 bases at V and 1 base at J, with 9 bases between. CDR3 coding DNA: TGTGCCAGCAGGATGGACAGGAACACCGGGGAGCTGTTTTTT. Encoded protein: CASRMDRNTGELFF.

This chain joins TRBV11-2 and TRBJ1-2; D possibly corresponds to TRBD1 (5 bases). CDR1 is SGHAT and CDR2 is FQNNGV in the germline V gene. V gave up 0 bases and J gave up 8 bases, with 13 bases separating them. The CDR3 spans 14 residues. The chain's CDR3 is CASSLESTGRGYTF. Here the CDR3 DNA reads TGTGCCAGCAGCTTAGAAAGTACAGGAAGAGGCTACACCTTC.

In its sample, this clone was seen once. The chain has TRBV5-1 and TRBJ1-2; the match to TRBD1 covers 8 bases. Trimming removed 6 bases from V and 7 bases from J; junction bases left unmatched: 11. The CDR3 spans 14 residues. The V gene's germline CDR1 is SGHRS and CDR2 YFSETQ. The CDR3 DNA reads TGCGCCAGCACGCCGATGCAGGGGGCGGCTGGCTACACCTTC. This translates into CASTPMQGAAGYTF.

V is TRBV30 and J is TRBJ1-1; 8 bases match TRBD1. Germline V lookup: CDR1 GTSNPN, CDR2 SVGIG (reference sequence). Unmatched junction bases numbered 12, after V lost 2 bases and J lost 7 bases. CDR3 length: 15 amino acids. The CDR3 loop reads CAWSSTNRGSSEAFF. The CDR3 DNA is TGTGCCTGGAGTTCTACGAACAGGGGGAGTAGTGAAGCTTTCTTT.

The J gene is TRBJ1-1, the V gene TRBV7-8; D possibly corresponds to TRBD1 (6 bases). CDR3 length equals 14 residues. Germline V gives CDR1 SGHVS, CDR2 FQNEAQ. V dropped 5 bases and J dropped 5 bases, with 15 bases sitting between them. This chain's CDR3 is CASSKGGVGTEAFF. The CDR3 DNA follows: TGTGCCAGCAGCAAAGGGGGGGTAGGGACTGAAGCTTTCTTT.

CDR3 bases: TGCAGCGTTGACGGTAGCTACACCTTC. Translated: CSVDGSYTF. The chain carries TRBV29-1 and TRBJ1-2; the D is unclear. The CDR3 covers 9 residues. The germline CDR1 and CDR2 sequences are SQVTM and ANQGSEA. Trimming removed 3 bases from V and 9 bases from J, with 5 bases in between.